This T cell receptor (beta chain) originates from a study of OX40 agonist ivuxolimab in advanced cancers. This clone was observed a few times. The antigen is not known. Study results and limitations: On average, CD8+ T cells showed a greater number of expanded clones than CD4+.

Assay used: immunoSEQ multiplex PCR; TCRdb lists only in-frame clones, some missing. The repertoire has roughly 89,000 clones, 70% to 90% of them found once; the top ten carry over 7%. Germline CDR1 and CDR2: SGHTA and FQGTGA. Trimming took 5 bases from V and 2 from J; bases not matched to a gene: 4. CDR3 length: 14 amino acids. Sampling of blood occurred at baseline, cycle 4 day 1, and cycle 7 day 1. The chain employs TRBV7-3 and TRBJ2-7, with 9 positions matching TRBD1. The source material was CD4+ or CD8+ T cells sorted from blood, sampled in a trial of the OX40 agonist ivuxolimab. This receptor was obtained from an adult with an advanced solid tumor such as melanoma, head and neck, liver or kidney cancer. For the CDR3, the DNA is TGTGCCAGCAGCCCCGGGACAGGGACCTACGAGCAGTACTTC. Encoded protein: CASSPGTGTYEQYF.